This TCR beta chain was profiled in a study of human T cells and chemical hapten exposure. The CDR3 is 14 amino acids. Germline V gene data show CDR1 as SGHVS and CDR2 as FQNEAQ. Trimming removed 1 base at V and 7 bases at J, with 11 bases between. The library tagged individual cDNA molecules with unique molecular identifiers. TCRdb re-called the RACE reads through MiXCR, storing one row per CDR3 protein. This sample has roughly 50,000 distinct CDR3 sequences; 11% occur once, and the top ten carry 1.5% to 2%. The time point is: patch test 1, 2 weeks after DPC sensitization. Stated treatment: therapeutic diphenylcyclopropenone sensitization with weekly scalp DPC. Unfractionated whole blood was the source of the extracted total RNA. This clonotype showed up many times. The antigen is undetermined. General study points: Alopecia affected the donors, so their immune response may differ from healthy people's. Against controls, expanded TCRs gave rise to significantly more large CDR3 similarity clusters. Patch test score was positively correlated with the counts of TCRs that had expanded at PT1.

The J gene is TRBJ1-5, the V gene TRBV7-8; maybe TRBD1 (6 bases). The sample here was whole blood, taken in connection with sensitization to the hapten diphenylcyclopropenone (DPC). This clonotype originated in a woman in her forties with alopecia areata. Some clones in this sample may be carry-over from other donors' samples. The CDR3 protein is CASSLGTGIQPQHF. In DNA form, the CDR3 reads TGTGCCAGCAGCTTAGGCACAGGGATACAGCCCCAGCATTTT.